This T cell receptor (beta chain) was found in a study of human T cells and chemical hapten exposure. The wider study: Upper-back patches of 0.01% DPC were read at 6 days.

Original processing methods: Sample TCR counts, which ranged from 23,224 to 690,600, had a median of approximately 96,000. TCRdb independently ran MiXCR on the RACE reads; one entry per CDR3 protein. The V and J calls reflect TCRdb's pipeline rather than the authors' work. This table has roughly 120,000 distinct CDR3 sequences, 9% to 14% appearing once. Time point noted: patch test 1, 2 weeks after DPC sensitization. Treatment: therapeutic diphenylcyclopropenone sensitization with weekly scalp DPC. This TCR was sampled from a woman aged 45-60 years with alopecia areata. Some clones in this sample may be carry-over from other donors' samples. The sample in question was whole blood, obtained in connection with sensitization to the hapten diphenylcyclopropenone (DPC).

The CDR3 nucleotides are TGTGCCAGCAGTTCCTGGGACCGGGAGACCCAGTACTTC. The encoded protein is CASSSWDRETQYF. The rearrangement links TRBV27 to TRBJ2-5; D possibly uses TRBD1 or TRBD2 (5 bases each). V was trimmed by 4 bases and J by 5 bases, leaving 11 bases between them. Germline assignment: CDR1 MNHEY and CDR2 SMNVEV (reference sequence). This CDR3 has 13 amino acids.